A single TCR beta chain is shown here with its context. No antigen is known for it. This sample is drawn from a study of blood T cells in healthy people across ages. This CDR3 contains 17 residues. Trimming removed 6 bases from V and 7 bases from J, with 25 bases in between. Germline CDR1 MNHNY, CDR2 SVGAGI (reference sequence). Next came a second PCR, run for roughly 6 to 11 cycles, which used a sample-barcoded 5' primer along with a J-beta primer mix. Template switching added a 12-random-nucleotide identifier to every cDNA molecule. A single record per CDR3 protein comes from TCRdb applying MiXCR to the 5' RACE reads. Found here are 700,000 to 1,000,000 distinct CDR3 sequences, 40% to 50% of them singletons; the top ten hold roughly 19%. General study findings and limits: Unsorted PBMC material precluded a definitive naive versus antigen-experienced comparison.

The chain links TRBV6-6 to TRBJ2-4, with D maybe TRBD1 (6 bases). The sample consisted of blood. This clonotype was sampled from a man between 60 and 70 years old in good health. The CDR3, as DNA: TGTGCCAGCAGACAAGTTGCCGGACAGTTTACTAAGAACATTCAGTACTTC. Protein sequence: CASRQVAGQFTKNIQYF.